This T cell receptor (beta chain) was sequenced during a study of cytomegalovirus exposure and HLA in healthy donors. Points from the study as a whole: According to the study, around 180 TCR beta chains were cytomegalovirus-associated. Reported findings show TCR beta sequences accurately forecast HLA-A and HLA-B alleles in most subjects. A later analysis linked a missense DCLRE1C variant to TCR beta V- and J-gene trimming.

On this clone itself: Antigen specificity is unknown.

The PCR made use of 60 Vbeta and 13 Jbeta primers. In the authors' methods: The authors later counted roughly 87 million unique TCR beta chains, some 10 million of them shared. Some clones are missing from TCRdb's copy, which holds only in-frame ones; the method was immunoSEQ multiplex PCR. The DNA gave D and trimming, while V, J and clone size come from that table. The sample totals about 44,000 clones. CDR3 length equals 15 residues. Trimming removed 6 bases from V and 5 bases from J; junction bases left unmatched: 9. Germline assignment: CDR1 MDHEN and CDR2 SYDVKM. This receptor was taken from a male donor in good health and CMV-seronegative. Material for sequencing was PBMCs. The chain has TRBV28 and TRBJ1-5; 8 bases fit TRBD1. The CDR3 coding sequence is TGTGCCAGCAGCCTGGACGGACAGGGCTATCAGCCCCAGCATTTT. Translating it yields CASSLDGQGYQPQHF.